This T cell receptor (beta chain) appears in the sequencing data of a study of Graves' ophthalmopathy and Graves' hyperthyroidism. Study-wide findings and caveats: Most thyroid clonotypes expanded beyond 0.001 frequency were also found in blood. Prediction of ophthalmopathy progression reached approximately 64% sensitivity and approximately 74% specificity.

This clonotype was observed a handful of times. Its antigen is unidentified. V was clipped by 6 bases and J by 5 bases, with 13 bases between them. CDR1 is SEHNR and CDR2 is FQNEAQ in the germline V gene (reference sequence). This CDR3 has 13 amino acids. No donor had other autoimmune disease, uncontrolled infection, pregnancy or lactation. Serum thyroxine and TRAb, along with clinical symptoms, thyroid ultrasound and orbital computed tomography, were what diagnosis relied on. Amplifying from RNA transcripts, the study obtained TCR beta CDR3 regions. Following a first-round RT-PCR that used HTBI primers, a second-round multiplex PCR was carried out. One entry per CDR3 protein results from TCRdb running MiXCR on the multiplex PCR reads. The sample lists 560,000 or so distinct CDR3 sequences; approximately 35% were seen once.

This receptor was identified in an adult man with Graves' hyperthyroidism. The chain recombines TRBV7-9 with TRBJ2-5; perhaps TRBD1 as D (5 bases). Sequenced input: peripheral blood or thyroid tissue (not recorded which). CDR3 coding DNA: TGTGCCAGCAGTTTTGGGGCGCTGGAGACCCAGTACTTC. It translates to CASSFGALETQYF.